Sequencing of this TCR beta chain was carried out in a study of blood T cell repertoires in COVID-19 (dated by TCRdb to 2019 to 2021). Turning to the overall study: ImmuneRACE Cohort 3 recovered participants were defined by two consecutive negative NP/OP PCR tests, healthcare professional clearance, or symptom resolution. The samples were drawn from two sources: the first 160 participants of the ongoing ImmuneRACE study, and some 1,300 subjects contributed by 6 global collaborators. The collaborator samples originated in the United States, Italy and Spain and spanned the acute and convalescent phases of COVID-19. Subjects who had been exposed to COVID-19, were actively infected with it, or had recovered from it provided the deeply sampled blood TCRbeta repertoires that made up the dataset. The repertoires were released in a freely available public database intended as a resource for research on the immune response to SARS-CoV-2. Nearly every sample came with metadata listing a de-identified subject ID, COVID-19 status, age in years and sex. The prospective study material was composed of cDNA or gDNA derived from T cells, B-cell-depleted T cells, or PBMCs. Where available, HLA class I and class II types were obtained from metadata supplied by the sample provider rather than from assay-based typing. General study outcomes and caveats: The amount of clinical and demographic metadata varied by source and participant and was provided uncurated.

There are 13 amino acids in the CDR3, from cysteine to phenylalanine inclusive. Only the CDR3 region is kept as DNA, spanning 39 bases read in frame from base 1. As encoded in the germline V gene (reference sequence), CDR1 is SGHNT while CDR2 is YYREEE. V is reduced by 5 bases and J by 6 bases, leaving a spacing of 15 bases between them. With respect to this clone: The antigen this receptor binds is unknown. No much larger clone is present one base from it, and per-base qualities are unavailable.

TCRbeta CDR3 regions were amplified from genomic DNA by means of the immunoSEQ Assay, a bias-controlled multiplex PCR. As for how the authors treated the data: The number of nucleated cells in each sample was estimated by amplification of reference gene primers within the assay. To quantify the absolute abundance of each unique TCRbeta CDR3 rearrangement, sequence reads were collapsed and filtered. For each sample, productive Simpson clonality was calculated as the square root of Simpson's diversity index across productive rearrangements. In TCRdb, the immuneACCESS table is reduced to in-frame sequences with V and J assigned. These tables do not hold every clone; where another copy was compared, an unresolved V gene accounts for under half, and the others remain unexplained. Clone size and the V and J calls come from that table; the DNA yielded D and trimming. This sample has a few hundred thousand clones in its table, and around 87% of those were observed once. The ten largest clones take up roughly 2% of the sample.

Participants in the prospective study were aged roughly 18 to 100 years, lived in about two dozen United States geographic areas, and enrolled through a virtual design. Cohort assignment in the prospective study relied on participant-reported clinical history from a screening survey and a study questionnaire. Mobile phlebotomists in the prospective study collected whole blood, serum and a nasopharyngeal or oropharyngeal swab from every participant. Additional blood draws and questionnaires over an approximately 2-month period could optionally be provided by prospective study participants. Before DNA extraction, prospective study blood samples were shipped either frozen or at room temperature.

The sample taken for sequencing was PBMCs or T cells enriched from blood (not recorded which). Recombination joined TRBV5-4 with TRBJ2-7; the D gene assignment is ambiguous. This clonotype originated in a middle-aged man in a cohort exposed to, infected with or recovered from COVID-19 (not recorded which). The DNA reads TGTGCCAGCAGTCCCCCAGGATTTGGCGAGCAGTACTTC. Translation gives CASSPPGFGEQYF.